This T cell receptor (beta chain) was retrieved from a study of monozygotic twins with cystic fibrosis. The protocol was immunoSEQ multiplex PCR, while the TCRdb copy is restricted to in-frame clones and leaves out a portion. The sample gives about 22,000 clones, approximately 98% of which show up once; around 0.14% is in the top ten. V dropped 1 base and J dropped 4 bases, with 14 bases sitting between them. CDR1 and CDR2 from the germline V gene are SGHVS and FQNEAQ. The CDR3 runs 15 residues. The sample was blood. The TCR sequence derives from a girl aged 5-17 years with cystic fibrosis. The chain uses TRBV7-8 and TRBJ2-7, with D unclear. CDR3 protein: CASSLDSGYTYEQYV. DNA of the CDR3: TGTGCCAGCAGCTTAGATTCGGGCTATACTTACGAGCAGTACGTC.